This TCR beta chain was found in a study of blood T cell repertoires in COVID-19. In germline, CDR1 is MNHEY, CDR2 SMNVEV (reference sequence). This CDR3 is 15 amino acids long. Trimming removed 2 bases from V and 5 bases from J, with 15 bases in between. Grouping used clinical history reported by participants in a survey and questionnaire. Per the original data handling: Counts of nucleated cells, estimated from reference gene primer amplification, were obtained. Using immunoSEQ multiplex PCR, the repertoire was profiled, and TCRdb retains in-frame clones only, with some absent. For V, J and clone size, that table is used; D and trimming come from the DNA. The table lists some 270,000 clones, about 80% of them singletons.

J is TRBJ2-5 and V is TRBV27; TRBD1 might be the D (5 bases). This TCR was sampled from a man aged 45 to 65 who had recovered from COVID-19. The sample comprised PBMCs or T cells enriched from blood (not recorded which). The CDR3 nucleotides read TGTGCCAGCAGTTTAATCCTAGGGGCACTGGAGACCCAGTACTTC. This sequence encodes CASSLILGALETQYF.